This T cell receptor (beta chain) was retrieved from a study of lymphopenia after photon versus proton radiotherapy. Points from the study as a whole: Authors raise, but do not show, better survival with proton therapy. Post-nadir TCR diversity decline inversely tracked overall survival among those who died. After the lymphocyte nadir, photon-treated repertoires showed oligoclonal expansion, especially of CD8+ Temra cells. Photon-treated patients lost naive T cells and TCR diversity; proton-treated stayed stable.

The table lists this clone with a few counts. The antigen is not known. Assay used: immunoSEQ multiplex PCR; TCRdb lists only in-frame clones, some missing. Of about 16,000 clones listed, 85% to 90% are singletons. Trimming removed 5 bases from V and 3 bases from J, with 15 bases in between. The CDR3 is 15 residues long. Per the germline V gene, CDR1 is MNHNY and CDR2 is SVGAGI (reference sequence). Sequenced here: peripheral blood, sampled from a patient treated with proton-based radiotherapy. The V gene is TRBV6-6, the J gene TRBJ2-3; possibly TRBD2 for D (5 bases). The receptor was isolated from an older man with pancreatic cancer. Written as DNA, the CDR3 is TGTGCCAGCAGTAGAATAGCGATAGCTACAGATACGCAGTATTTT. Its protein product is CASSRIAIATDTQYF.